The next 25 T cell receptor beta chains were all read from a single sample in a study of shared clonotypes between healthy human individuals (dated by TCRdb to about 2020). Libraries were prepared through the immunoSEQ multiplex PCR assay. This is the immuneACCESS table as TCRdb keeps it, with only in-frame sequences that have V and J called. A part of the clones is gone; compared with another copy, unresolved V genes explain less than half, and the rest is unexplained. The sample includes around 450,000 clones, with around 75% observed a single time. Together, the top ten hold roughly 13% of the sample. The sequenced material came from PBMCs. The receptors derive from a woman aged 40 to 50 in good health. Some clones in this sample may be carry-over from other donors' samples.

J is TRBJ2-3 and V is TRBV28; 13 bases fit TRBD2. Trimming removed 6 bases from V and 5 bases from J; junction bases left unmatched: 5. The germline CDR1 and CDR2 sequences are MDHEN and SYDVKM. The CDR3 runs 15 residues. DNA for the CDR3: TGTGCCAGCAGGGGGACTAGCGGGATAGTAGATACGCAGTATTTT. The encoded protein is CASRGTSGIVDTQYF.

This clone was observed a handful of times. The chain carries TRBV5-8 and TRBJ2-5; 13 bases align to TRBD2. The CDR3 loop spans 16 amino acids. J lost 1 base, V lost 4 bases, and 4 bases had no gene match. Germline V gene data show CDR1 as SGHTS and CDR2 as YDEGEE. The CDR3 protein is CASSPGLAGTQETQYF. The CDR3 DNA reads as TGTGCCAGCAGCCCGGGACTAGCGGGGACCCAAGAGACCCAGTACTTC.

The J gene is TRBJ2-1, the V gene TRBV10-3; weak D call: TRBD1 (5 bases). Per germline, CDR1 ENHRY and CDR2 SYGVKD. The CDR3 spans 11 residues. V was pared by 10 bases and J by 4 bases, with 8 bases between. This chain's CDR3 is CATQVYNEQFF. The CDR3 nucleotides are TGTGCCACACAGGTTTACAATGAGCAGTTCTTC.

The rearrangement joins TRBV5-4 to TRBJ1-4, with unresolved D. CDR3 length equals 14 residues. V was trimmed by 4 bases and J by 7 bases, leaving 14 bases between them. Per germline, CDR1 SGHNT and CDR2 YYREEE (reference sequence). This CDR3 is CASSQAGGTEKLFF. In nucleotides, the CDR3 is TGTGCCAGCAGCCAAGCAGGCGGAACTGAAAAACTGTTTTTT.

CDR3 sequence reads: CASSLQPVEAYEQYF. CDR3 in DNA: TGTGCCAGCAGCCTCCAACCTGTGGAAGCCTACGAGCAGTACTTC. The rearrangement joins TRBV11-2 to TRBJ2-5; D uncertain. The J call may be wrong; the DNA end is better matched by TRBJ2-7. The CDR3 has 15 amino acids. CDR1 is SGHAT and CDR2 is FQNNGV in the germline V gene.

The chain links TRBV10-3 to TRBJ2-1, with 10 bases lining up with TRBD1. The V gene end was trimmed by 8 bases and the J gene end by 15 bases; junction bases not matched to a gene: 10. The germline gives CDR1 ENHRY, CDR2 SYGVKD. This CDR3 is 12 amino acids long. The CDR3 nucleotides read TGTGCCATCGGAACCCGGGACAGGGGCCCGTTCTTC. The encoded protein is CAIGTRDRGPFF.

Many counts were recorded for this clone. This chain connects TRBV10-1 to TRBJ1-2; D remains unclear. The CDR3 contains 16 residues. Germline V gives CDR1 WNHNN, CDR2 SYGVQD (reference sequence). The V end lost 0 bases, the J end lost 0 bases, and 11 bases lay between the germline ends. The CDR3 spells CASSESRAETNYGYTF. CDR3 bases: TGCGCCAGCAGTGAGTCGCGGGCAGAAACTAACTATGGCTACACCTTC.

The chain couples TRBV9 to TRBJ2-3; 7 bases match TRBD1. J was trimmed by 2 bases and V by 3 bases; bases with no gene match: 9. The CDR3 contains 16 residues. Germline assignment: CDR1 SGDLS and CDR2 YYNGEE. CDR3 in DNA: TGTGCCAGCAGCGCAGGGACAGCCGCTAACACAGATACGCAGTATTTT. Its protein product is CASSAGTAANTDTQYF.

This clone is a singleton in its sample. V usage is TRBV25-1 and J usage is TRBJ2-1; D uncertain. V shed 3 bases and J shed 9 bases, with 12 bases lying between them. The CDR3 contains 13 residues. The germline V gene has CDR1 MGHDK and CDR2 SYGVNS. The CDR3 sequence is CASSDISVIEQFF. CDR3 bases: TGTGCCAGCAGTGACATTTCGGTGATTGAGCAGTTCTTC.

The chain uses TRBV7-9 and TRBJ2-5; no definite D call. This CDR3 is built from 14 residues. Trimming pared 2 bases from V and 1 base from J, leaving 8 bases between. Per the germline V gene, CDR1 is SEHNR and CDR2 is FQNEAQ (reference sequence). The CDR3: CASSLSQSQETQYF. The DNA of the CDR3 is TGTGCCAGCAGCTTAAGCCAGTCCCAAGAGACCCAGTACTTC. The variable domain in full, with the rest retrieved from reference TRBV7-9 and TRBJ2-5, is DTGVSQNPRHKITKRGQNVTFRCDPISEHNRLYWYRQTLGQGPEFLTYFQNEAQLEKSRLLSDRFSAERPKGSFSTLEIQRTEQGDSAMYLCASSLSQSQETQYFGPGTRLLVL.

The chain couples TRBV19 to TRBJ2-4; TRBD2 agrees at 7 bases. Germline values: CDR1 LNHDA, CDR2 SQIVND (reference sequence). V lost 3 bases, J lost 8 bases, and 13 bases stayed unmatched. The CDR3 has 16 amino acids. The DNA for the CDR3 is TGTGCCAGTAGTATGTCTGGGGGGGTCCAAGGGGACATTCAGTACTTC. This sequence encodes CASSMSGGVQGDIQYF.

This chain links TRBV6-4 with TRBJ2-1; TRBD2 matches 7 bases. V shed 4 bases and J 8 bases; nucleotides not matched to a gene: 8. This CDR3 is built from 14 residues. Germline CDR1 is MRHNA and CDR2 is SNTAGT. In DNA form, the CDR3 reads TGTGCCAGCAGTGGAGGGCTAGCGGCCGATGAGCAGTTCTTC. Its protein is CASSGGLAADEQFF.

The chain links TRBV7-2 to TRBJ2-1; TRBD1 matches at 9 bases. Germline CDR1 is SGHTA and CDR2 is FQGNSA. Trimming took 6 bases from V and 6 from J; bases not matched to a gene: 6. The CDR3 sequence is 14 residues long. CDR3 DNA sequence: TGTGCCAGCAGGAGGGACAGGGTAACCAATGAGCAGTTCTTC. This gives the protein CASRRDRVTNEQFF. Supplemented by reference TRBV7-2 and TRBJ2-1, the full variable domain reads GAGVSQSPSNKVTEKGKDVELRCDPISGHTALYWYRQSLGQGLEFLIYFQGNSAPDKSGLPSDRFSAERTGGSVSTLTIQRTQQEDSAVYLCASRRDRVTNEQFFGPGTRLTVL.

CDR3 region: CASSEGDANYEQYF. The CDR3 nucleotides are TGTGCCAGCAGTGAAGGGGACGCTAACTACGAGCAGTACTTC. The rearrangement links TRBV6-1 to TRBJ2-7; perhaps D is TRBD1 or TRBD2 (5 bases each). Deletions cut 1 base from V and 3 bases from J, with 10 bases between. Germline lookup yields CDR1 MNHNS and CDR2 SASEGT. The CDR3 length is 14 residues.

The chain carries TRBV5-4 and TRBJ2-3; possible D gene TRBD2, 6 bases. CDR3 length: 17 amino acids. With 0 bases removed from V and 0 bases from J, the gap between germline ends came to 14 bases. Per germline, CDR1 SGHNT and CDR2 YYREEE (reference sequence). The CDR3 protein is CASSLGPGTPSTDTQYF. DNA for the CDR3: TGTGCCAGCAGCTTGGGGCCGGGGACTCCAAGCACAGATACGCAGTATTTT.

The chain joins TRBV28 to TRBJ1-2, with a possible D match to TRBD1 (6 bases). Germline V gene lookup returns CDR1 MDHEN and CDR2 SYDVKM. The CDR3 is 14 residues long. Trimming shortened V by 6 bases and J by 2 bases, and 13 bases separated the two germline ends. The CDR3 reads CASSPMDRNYGYTF. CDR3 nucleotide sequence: TGTGCCAGCAGCCCTATGGACAGAAACTATGGCTACACCTTC.

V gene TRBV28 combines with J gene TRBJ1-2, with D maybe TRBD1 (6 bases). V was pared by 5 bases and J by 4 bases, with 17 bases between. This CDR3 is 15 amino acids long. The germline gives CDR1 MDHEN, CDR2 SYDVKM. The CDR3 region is CASSGGAGVRYGYTF. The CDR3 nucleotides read TGTGCCAGCAGTGGGGGGGCAGGAGTCCGCTATGGCTACACCTTC.

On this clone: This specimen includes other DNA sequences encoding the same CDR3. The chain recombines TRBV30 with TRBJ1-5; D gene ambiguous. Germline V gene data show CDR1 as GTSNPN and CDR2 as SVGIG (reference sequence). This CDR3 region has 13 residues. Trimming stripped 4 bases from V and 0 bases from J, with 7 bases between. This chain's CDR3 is CAWNHNSNQPQHF. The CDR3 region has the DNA TGTGCCTGGAATCATAATAGCAATCAGCCCCAGCATTTT.

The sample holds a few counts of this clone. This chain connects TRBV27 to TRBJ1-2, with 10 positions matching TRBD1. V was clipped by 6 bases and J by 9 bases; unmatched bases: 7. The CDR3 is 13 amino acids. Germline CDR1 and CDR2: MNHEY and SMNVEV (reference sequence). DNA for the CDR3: TGTGCCAGCAGCGGGACAGGGGTTTTTCGCTACACCTTC. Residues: CASSGTGVFRYTF.

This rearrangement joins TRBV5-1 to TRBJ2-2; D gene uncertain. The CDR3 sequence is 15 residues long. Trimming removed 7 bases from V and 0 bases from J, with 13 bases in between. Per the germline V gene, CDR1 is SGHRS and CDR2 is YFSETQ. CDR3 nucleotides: TGCGCCAGCCATGACCCCGGAACGAACACCGGGGAGCTGTTTTTT. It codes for CASHDPGTNTGELFF.

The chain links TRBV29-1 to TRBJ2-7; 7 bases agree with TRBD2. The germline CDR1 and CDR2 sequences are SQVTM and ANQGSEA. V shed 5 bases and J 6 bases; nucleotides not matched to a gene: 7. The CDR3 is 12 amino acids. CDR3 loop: CSVWGGKGEQYF. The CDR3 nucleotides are TGCAGCGTTTGGGGGGGGAAGGGCGAGCAGTACTTC.

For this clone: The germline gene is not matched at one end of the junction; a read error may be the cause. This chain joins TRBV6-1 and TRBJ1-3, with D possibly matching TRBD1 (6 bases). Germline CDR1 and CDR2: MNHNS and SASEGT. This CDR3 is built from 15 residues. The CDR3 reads CASRGIGGSVPAAAF. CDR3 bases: TGTGCCAGCAGGGGAATAGGGGGGTCGGTCCCCGCGGCTGCCTTT.

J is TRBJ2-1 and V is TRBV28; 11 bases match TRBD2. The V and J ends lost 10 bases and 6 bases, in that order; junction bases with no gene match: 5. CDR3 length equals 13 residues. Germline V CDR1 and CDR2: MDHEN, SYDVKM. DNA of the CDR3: TGTGCCATCCCGGGACTAGCGGCCAATGAGCAGTTCTTC. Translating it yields CAIPGLAANEQFF.

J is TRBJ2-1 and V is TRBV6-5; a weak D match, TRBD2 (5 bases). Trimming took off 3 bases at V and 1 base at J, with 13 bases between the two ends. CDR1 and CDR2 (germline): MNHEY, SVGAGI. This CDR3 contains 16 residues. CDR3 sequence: CASSYSEPSSYNEQFF. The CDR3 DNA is TGTGCCAGCAGTTATAGCGAACCTAGTTCCTACAATGAGCAGTTCTTC.

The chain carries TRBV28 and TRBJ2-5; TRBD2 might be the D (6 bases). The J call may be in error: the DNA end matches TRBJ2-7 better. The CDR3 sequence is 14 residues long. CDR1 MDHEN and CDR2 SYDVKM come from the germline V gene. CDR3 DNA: TGTGCCAGCGGTAAATTTCGGGAGATCAACGAGCAGTACTTC. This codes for CASGKFREINEQYF.